These 20 T cell receptor beta chains originate from one sample sequenced in a study of shared T cell receptors in the human thymus. Data came from immunoSEQ multiplex PCR; TCRdb stores just in-frame clones and leaves some out. The sample lists approximately 580,000 clones; 70% to 80% were seen once. This sample was also put to use in a study of human thymus T cells.

Sequenced: thymocytes. These receptors originate from a boy in the first two years of life with a congenital heart defect.

This clone was picked up one time. CDR3 loop: CAISEADSWDEQYF. The CDR3, as DNA: TGTGCCATCAGTGAGGCGGACTCATGGGACGAGCAGTACTTC. V gene TRBV10-3 combines with J gene TRBJ2-7; D perhaps matches TRBD2 (5 bases). The length of the CDR3 is 14 residues. CDR1 and CDR2 from the germline V gene are ENHRY and SYGVKD. Trimming pared 2 bases from V and 5 bases from J, leaving 13 bases between.

The chain employs TRBV12-2 and TRBJ2-7; the table calls TRBD2, which could not be checked here. TRBV12-2 is classified as a pseudogene. CDR3 length: 15 amino acids. The CDR3 DNA is TGTGCAAGTCGCTCCTTAGCGGACCACCCCTACGAGCAGTACTTC. This gives the protein CASRSLADHPYEQYF.

This clone was seen a handful of times. The CDR3 spells CASSLVSSTDTQYF. The CDR3 coding sequence is TGTGCCAGCAGCTTAGTATCCAGCACAGATACGCAGTATTTT. The chain is built from TRBV11-2 and TRBJ2-3, with D unclear. CDR1 and CDR2 from the germline V gene are SGHAT and FQNNGV. Trimming left V 1 base short and J 0 bases short, with 5 bases between. The CDR3 totals 14 residues.

The chain carries TRBV10-3 and TRBJ2-7, with 7 bases aligning to TRBD2. Germline V gene lookup returns CDR1 ENHRY and CDR2 SYGVKD. The V gene end was trimmed by 3 bases and the J gene end by 0 bases; junction bases not matched to a gene: 5. There are 15 residues in the CDR3. As DNA, the CDR3 is TGTGCCATCAGTGATTTAGCGGGCCCCTCCTACGAGCAGTACTTC. Protein sequence: CAISDLAGPSYEQYF.

V usage is TRBV9 and J usage is TRBJ2-7, with 7 bases aligning to TRBD2. After removal of 4 bases from V and 2 bases from J, the junction contained 6 bases not matched to a gene. Germline assignment: CDR1 SGDLS and CDR2 YYNGEE. This CDR3 spans 14 amino acids. CDR3 coding DNA: TGTGCCAGCAGCCCCGGGAGGCCCCCCTACGAGCAGTACTTC. Its protein is CASSPGRPPYEQYF. Variable domain in full (rest from reference TRBV9 and TRBJ2-7): DSGVTQTPKHLITATGQRVTLRCSPRSGDLSVYWYQQSLDQGLQFLIQYYNGEERAKGNILERFSAQQFPDLHSELNLSSLELGDSALYFCASSPGRPPYEQYFGPGTRLTVT.

V gene TRBV4-3 combines with J gene TRBJ1-3; no definite D call. The length of the CDR3 is 17 residues. CDR1 and CDR2 (germline): LGHNA, YSLEER. The V end lost 0 bases, the J end lost 0 bases, and 12 bases lay between the germline ends. CDR3 sequence: CASSQEHRPNSGNTIYF. The CDR3 coding sequence is TGCGCCAGCAGCCAAGAGCACAGACCGAACTCTGGAAACACCATATATTTT.

The chain combines TRBV6-5 with TRBJ1-4, with D maybe TRBD1 (5 bases). The V end was cut by 4 bases, the J end by 0 bases, with 12 bases between. The CDR3 runs to 16 residues. CDR1 and CDR2 (germline): MNHEY, SVGAGI. CDR3 DNA sequence: TGTGCCAGCAGTTCCAGGAGGGGTGCAACTAATGAAAAACTGTTTTTT. This sequence encodes CASSSRRGATNEKLFF.

This chain uses TRBV7-9 with TRBJ2-3; 9 nucleotides align to TRBD2. From germline, CDR1 is SEHNR and CDR2 FQNEAQ (reference sequence). The CDR3 spans 18 residues. Losses at the gene ends were 1 base for V and 5 bases for J; bases not matched to a gene: 13. CDR3 DNA: TGTGCCAGCAGCTTAGTCACCACGGGACTAGCTGTACAAGATACGCAGTATTTT. Protein product: CASSLVTTGLAVQDTQYF.

The chain is built from TRBV11-2 and TRBJ1-4; possible D gene TRBD1, 6 bases. Trimming took 5 bases from V and 1 from J, leaving 14 bases between them. The CDR3 consists of 16 residues. The germline V gene has CDR1 SGHAT and CDR2 FQNNGV. CDR3 region: CASSDFEGETNEKLFF. The DNA for the CDR3 is TGTGCCAGCAGCGATTTTGAGGGGGAAACTAATGAAAAACTGTTTTTT.

V and J are TRBV6-4 and TRBJ2-5; D may be TRBD1 (5 bases). CDR3 length equals 13 residues. Trimming took 0 bases from V and 12 from J, leaving 14 bases between them. Germline V gene lookup returns CDR1 MRHNA and CDR2 SNTAGT. CDR3 residues: CASSDSNGAAKYF. The CDR3 nucleotides are TGTGCCAGCAGTGACTCAAATGGGGCCGCCAAGTACTTC.

The V and J genes are TRBV5-1 and TRBJ2-5; 12 nucleotides line up with TRBD1. J was trimmed by 4 bases and V by 5 bases; bases with no gene match: 3. The CDR3 has 14 residues. CDR1 and CDR2 (germline): SGHRS, YFSETQ. CDR3 protein: CASRRDRGLETQYF. CDR3 nucleotide sequence: TGCGCCAGCAGAAGGGACAGGGGGCTAGAGACCCAGTACTTC.

This chain joins TRBV27 and TRBJ2-5; no reliable D call. CDR1 is MNHEY and CDR2 is SMNVEV in the germline V gene (reference sequence). The V end lost 7 bases, the J end lost 3 bases, and 9 bases lay between the germline ends. This CDR3 has 12 residues. CDR3: CASTSSEETQYF. CDR3 DNA sequence: TGTGCCAGCACGAGCAGCGAAGAGACCCAGTACTTC.

This clone appeared a few times. This chain joins TRBV11-2 and TRBJ1-1, with TRBD1 identical over 11 bases. Germline-derived CDR1 and CDR2 are SGHAT and FQNNGV. This CDR3 is 17 amino acids long. The V gene end was trimmed by 4 bases and the J gene end by 5 bases; junction bases not matched to a gene: 12. The CDR3 nucleotides are TGTGCCAGCAGCTATGGTGAGGTGGGGACAGGGGGAACTGAAGCTTTCTTT. Amino acid sequence: CASSYGEVGTGGTEAFF.

The chain combines TRBV4-3 with TRBJ2-1; 9 bases are shared with TRBD1. Per the germline V gene, CDR1 is LGHNA and CDR2 is YSLEER. The V segment lost 2 bases and the J segment 7 bases; nucleotides outside the gene matches: 3. The CDR3 contains 14 residues. CDR3 nucleotide sequence: TGCGCCAGCAGCCAATGGGACAGGGAGAATGAGCAGTTCTTC. It encodes CASSQWDRENEQFF.

The CDR3: CASSLGLGQDINYGYTF. The CDR3 DNA sequence: TGTGCCAGCAGCTTGGGGTTGGGGCAGGATATTAACTATGGCTACACCTTC. This chain connects TRBV5-6 to TRBJ1-2, with a tentative D call TRBD1 (5 bases). This CDR3 is built from 17 residues. The V gene lost 0 bases and the J gene lost 1 base, with 16 bases spanning the gap. Per germline, CDR1 SGHDT and CDR2 YYEEEE.

V gene TRBV27 combines with J gene TRBJ2-1, with D maybe TRBD1 (5 bases). The V gene's germline CDR1 is MNHEY and CDR2 SMNVEV (reference sequence). Deletions cut 3 bases from V and 5 bases from J, with 8 bases between. The CDR3 loop spans 13 amino acids. CDR3 DNA sequence: TGTGCCAGCAGTTTGTCCAGGGACAATGAGCAGTTCTTC. It yields the protein CASSLSRDNEQFF.

This clone showed up just once. The gene calls are TRBV9 and TRBJ2-3, with TRBD2 identical over 7 bases. The CDR3 extends over 15 amino acids. Germline CDR1 reads SGDLS; CDR2 reads YYNGEE. J lost 5 bases, V lost 4 bases, and 10 bases had no gene match. The CDR3 sequence is CASSPRGRGGDTQYF. Written as DNA, the CDR3 is TGTGCCAGCAGCCCCCGGGGGAGGGGTGGAGATACGCAGTATTTT.

The rearrangement uses TRBV5-1 and TRBJ2-1, with 13 bases identical to TRBD2. Per germline, CDR1 SGHRS and CDR2 YFSETQ. Trimming removed 0 bases from V and 3 bases from J; junction bases left unmatched: 9. This CDR3 region has 19 residues. The CDR3 nucleotides read TGCGCCAGCAGCTTGGCCGTACTAGCGGGAGGGGGCCTCTACAATGAGCAGTTCTTC. It yields the protein CASSLAVLAGGGLYNEQFF.

The V call is TRBV28, the J call TRBJ2-7, with 9 positions matching TRBD1. After removal of 7 bases from V and 3 bases from J, the junction contained 4 bases not matched to a gene. CDR3 length equals 13 residues. Germline CDR1 is MDHEN and CDR2 is SYDVKM. The chain's CDR3 is CASTRQGDYEQYF. CDR3 nucleotides: TGTGCCAGCACCCGACAGGGGGACTACGAGCAGTACTTC.

This clone was seen a handful of times. The rearrangement links TRBV5-1 to TRBJ1-1; no definite D call. CDR1 is SGHRS and CDR2 is YFSETQ in the germline V gene. Trimming shortened V by 3 bases and J by 1 base, and 10 bases separated the two germline ends. This CDR3 is 14 amino acids long. CDR3 nucleotide sequence: TGCGCCAGCAGCTCCCAGATAAGGAACACTGAAGCTTTCTTT. This sequence encodes CASSSQIRNTEAFF. Combining the CDR3 with reference TRBV5-1 and TRBJ1-1 gives the whole variable domain KAGVTQTPRYLIKTRGQQVTLSCSPISGHRSVSWYQQTPGQGLQFLFEYFSETQRNKGNFPGRFSGRQFSNSRSEMNVSTLELGDSALYLCASSSQIRNTEAFFGQGTRLTVV.